Included here is one TCR beta chain sequence, with context. The read terminates 3 residues before the CDR3 end, so the remaining end is supplied by the germline J gene. Between the trimmed V and J ends, which lost 2 bases and 5 bases, there was a span of 9 bases. Per germline, CDR1 MNHNS and CDR2 SASEGT. The CDR3 runs to 14 residues. The sample belongs to a study of Tregs in tolerant kidney transplant recipients. The repertoire was sequenced with immunoSEQ multiplex PCR; TCRdb's copy has only in-frame clones and lacks some. The sample has approximately 50,000 clones. The input for sequencing was CD4+ T cells from blood, taken before the transplant. The J gene is TRBJ1-4, the V gene TRBV6-1; the D gene is possibly TRBD1 (5 bases). This clonotype was sampled from a human donor who received a combined kidney and bone marrow transplant. The CDR3 sequence: CASSESGGNEKLFF. The sequenced part of the CDR3 DNA is TGTGCCAGCAGTGAATCCGGGGGAAATGAAAAA.